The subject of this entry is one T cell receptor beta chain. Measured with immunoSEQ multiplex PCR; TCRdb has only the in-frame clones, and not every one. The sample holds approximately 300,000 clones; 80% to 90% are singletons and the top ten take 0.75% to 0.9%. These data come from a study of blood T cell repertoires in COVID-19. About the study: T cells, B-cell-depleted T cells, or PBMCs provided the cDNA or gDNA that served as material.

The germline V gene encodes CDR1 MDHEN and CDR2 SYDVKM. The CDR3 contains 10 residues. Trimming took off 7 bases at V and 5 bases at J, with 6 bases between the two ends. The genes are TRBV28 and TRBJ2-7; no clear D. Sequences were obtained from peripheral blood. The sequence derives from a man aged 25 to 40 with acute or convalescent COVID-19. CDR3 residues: CASTVHEQYF. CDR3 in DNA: TGTGCCAGCACGGTTCACGAGCAGTACTTC. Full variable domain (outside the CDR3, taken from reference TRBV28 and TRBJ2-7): DVKVTQSSRYLVKRTGEKVFLECVQDMDHENMFWYRQDPGLGLRLIYFSYDVKMKEKGDIPEGYSVSREKKERFSLILESASTNQTSMYLCASTVHEQYFGPGTRLTVT.